The 20 T cell receptor beta chains presented below share a single source sample, sequenced in a study of cytomegalovirus exposure and HLA in healthy donors. TCRdb keeps only in-frame clones here, not all; method: immunoSEQ multiplex PCR. The table shows about 120,000 clones, with roughly 90% occurring only once. Material for sequencing was PBMCs. Source of these receptors: a young woman in good health and CMV-seropositive.

V gene TRBV6-6 combines with J gene TRBJ2-7, with TRBD1 identical over 10 bases. V trimming: 7 bases; J trimming: 4 bases; junction bases outside the gene matches: 13. CDR3 length equals 16 residues. The germline V gene has CDR1 MNHNY and CDR2 SVGAGI (reference sequence). The CDR3 protein is CASIFPRGQGLYEQYF. As DNA, the CDR3 is TGTGCCAGCATTTTCCCCCGGGGACAGGGGCTTTACGAGCAGTACTTC.

J is TRBJ2-1 and V is TRBV4-3; D might be TRBD2 (5 bases). Germline CDR1 is LGHNA and CDR2 is YSLEER. Trimming cost V 0 bases and J 7 bases, with 13 bases left between them. The CDR3 extends over 15 amino acids. Here the CDR3 reads CASSQESAGGNEQFF. Here the CDR3 DNA reads TGCGCCAGCAGCCAAGAGTCGGCCGGCGGGAATGAGCAGTTCTTC.

The chain's CDR3 is CASSLAQISGNTIYF. CDR3 DNA sequence: TGTGCCAGCAGCTTAGCGCAGATCTCTGGAAACACCATATATTTT. V is TRBV7-9 and J is TRBJ1-3; D is undetermined. Trimming removed 0 bases at V and 0 bases at J, with 6 bases between. The CDR3 is made up of 15 amino acids. Germline CDR1 SEHNR, CDR2 FQNEAQ (reference sequence). The full variable domain, in which reference TRBV7-9 and TRBJ1-3 provide the parts outside the CDR3, is DTGVSQNPRHKITKRGQNVTFRCDPISEHNRLYWYRQTLGQGPEFLTYFQNEAQLEKSRLLSDRFSAERPKGSFSTLEIQRTEQGDSAMYLCASSLAQISGNTIYFGEGSWLTVV.

The rearrangement links TRBV4-2 to TRBJ1-4; D is perhaps TRBD1 (5 bases). The CDR3 spans 17 residues. The V and J ends lost 0 bases and 3 bases respectively, with 14 bases between them. The germline V gene encodes CDR1 LGHNA and CDR2 YNFKEQ. CDR3 residues: CASSQDQAGYSNEKLFF. The DNA for the CDR3 is TGTGCCAGCAGCCAAGATCAGGCAGGGTATTCTAATGAAAAACTGTTTTTT.

The gene calls are TRBV29-1 and TRBJ1-1, with TRBD1 matching 9 bases. The J segment lost 2 bases and the V segment lost 5 bases, leaving 6 bases of the junction unmatched. The CDR3 sequence is 14 residues long. From germline, CDR1 is SQVTM and CDR2 ANQGSEA. The DNA of the CDR3 is TGCAGCGTTCCCGGGACAGGGTTTAACACTGAAGCTTTCTTT. Amino acids: CSVPGTGFNTEAFF. Using reference TRBV29-1 and TRBJ1-1 for the parts outside the CDR3, the full variable domain is SAVISQKPSRDICQRGTSLTIQCQVDSQVTMMFWYRQQPGQSLTLIATANQGSEATYESGFVIDKFPISRPNLTFSTLTVSNMSPEDSSIYLCSVPGTGFNTEAFFGQGTRLTVV.

The V gene is TRBV4-3, the J gene TRBJ1-2; 9 bases line up with TRBD1. The CDR3 extends over 14 amino acids. The trim removed 5 bases at V and 5 bases at J, leaving 6 bases unmatched. The V gene's germline CDR1 is LGHNA and CDR2 YSLEER. The CDR3 loop reads CASSLGTGRYGYTF. The CDR3 DNA sequence: TGCGCCAGCAGCTTAGGGACAGGGCGGTATGGCTACACCTTC.

This sequence joins TRBV5-5 and TRBJ2-6; 10 bases align to TRBD2. CDR1 and CDR2 (germline): SGHKS, YYEKEE (reference sequence). The CDR3 loop spans 18 amino acids. V lost 0 bases, J lost 0 bases, and 3 bases stayed unmatched. CDR3 coding DNA: TGTGCCAGCAGCTTGGTGTCTAGCGGGAGCTCTGGGGCCAACGTCCTGACTTTC. Amino acid sequence: CASSLVSSGSSGANVLTF. Filled out from reference TRBV5-5 and TRBJ2-6, the complete variable domain reads DAGVTQSPTHLIKTRGQQVTLRCSPISGHKSVSWYQQVLGQGPQFIFQYYEKEERGRGNFPDRFSARQFPNYSSELNVNALLLGDSALYLCASSLVSSGSSGANVLTFGAGSRLTVL.

The chain employs TRBV7-9 and TRBJ2-7, with TRBD1 identical over 8 bases. Trimming removed 1 base from V and 3 bases from J; junction bases left unmatched: 5. Germline assignment: CDR1 SEHNR and CDR2 FQNEAQ (reference sequence). The CDR3 loop spans 15 amino acids. The CDR3 loop reads CASSLGTGTVYEQYF. As DNA, the CDR3 is TGTGCCAGCAGCTTAGGGACAGGGACCGTCTACGAGCAGTACTTC. The full variable domain, its missing parts supplied by reference TRBV7-9 and TRBJ2-7, is DTGVSQNPRHKITKRGQNVTFRCDPISEHNRLYWYRQTLGQGPEFLTYFQNEAQLEKSRLLSDRFSAERPKGSFSTLEIQRTEQGDSAMYLCASSLGTGTVYEQYFGPGTRLTVT.

The chain couples TRBV7-9 to TRBJ1-2; 7 bases are a match to TRBD1. V shed 4 bases, J shed 2 bases, and the junction held 7 bases outside the gene matches. This CDR3 is 15 amino acids long. CDR1 and CDR2 from the germline V gene are SEHNR and FQNEAQ (reference sequence). The CDR3 reads CASSYRDRKNYGYTF. In DNA, the CDR3 is TGTGCCAGCAGCTACCGGGACAGAAAAAACTATGGCTACACCTTC.

The CDR3 DNA reads TGTGCCAGCAGCTTACAGCGGGGGTTGAGTGAGCAGTTCTTC. The encoded protein is CASSLQRGLSEQFF. The chain couples TRBV7-9 to TRBJ2-1, with 8 bases matching TRBD2. The CDR3 runs to 14 residues. CDR1 and CDR2 (germline): SEHNR, FQNEAQ (reference sequence). The junction had 6 bases not matched to a gene; V was cut back by 2 bases and J by 9 bases.

The chain has TRBV28 and TRBJ2-3; 10 positions agree with TRBD2. The germline V gene has CDR1 MDHEN and CDR2 SYDVKM. The V gene end was trimmed by 5 bases and the J gene end by 4 bases; junction bases not matched to a gene: 9. This CDR3 is 16 amino acids long. CDR3: CASSRRSGREADTQYF. The CDR3 DNA is TGTGCCAGCAGTCGGCGCAGCGGGAGGGAGGCAGATACGCAGTATTTT.

The chain couples TRBV12-5 to TRBJ2-1; D remains unclear. Trimming cost V 3 bases and J 3 bases, with 15 bases left between them. Germline V gives CDR1 LGHNT, CDR2 FRNRAP. There are 16 residues in the CDR3. The CDR3 DNA sequence: TGTGCTAGTGGTTTCCCCCGACTTCCGGACTACAATGAGCAGTTCTTC. Protein sequence: CASGFPRLPDYNEQFF.

This sequence joins TRBV27 and TRBJ1-1, with D tentatively TRBD1 (5 bases). V lost 2 bases and J lost 6, with 13 bases in between. The CDR3 covers 14 residues. Germline CDR1 and CDR2: MNHEY and SMNVEV (reference sequence). This CDR3 is CASSLLGGGAEAFF. Here the CDR3 DNA reads TGTGCCAGCAGTTTACTCGGGGGTGGGGCTGAAGCTTTCTTT.

The chain recombines TRBV7-2 with TRBJ1-2; the D gene is possibly TRBD1 (6 bases). The germline V gene encodes CDR1 SGHTA and CDR2 FQGNSA. CDR3 length: 12 amino acids. Trimming left V 6 bases short and J 4 bases short, with 9 bases between. The chain's CDR3 is CASRLDSYGYTF. In DNA, the CDR3 is TGTGCCAGCAGACTGGACAGCTATGGCTACACCTTC.

This clone was observed once. The chain combines TRBV5-6 with TRBJ1-2; the D gene is possibly TRBD1 (5 bases). Germline CDR1 is SGHDT and CDR2 is YYEEEE. The CDR3 is made up of 15 amino acids. V lost 0 bases and J lost 4, with 13 bases in between. CDR3 loop: CASSLDFRDSYGYTF. CDR3 sequence (DNA): TGTGCCAGCAGCTTGGACTTCAGGGATTCCTATGGCTACACCTTC.

CDR3: CASSQGQDRQPQHF. DNA for the CDR3: TGCGCCAGCAGCCAAGGACAGGATCGGCAGCCCCAGCATTTT. The chain uses TRBV4-1 and TRBJ1-5; tentatively, D is TRBD1 (6 bases). V gave up 1 base and J gave up 7 bases, with 11 bases separating them. The length of the CDR3 is 14 residues. Germline V CDR1 and CDR2: MGHRA, YSYEKL.

This clone was detected a few times. The chain joins TRBV6-1 to TRBJ2-7, with 7 bases matching TRBD1. The CDR3 sequence is 15 residues long. Germline CDR1 and CDR2: MNHNS and SASEGT. With V trimmed by 0 bases and J by 2 bases, 4 bases remained unmatched. CDR3 nucleotide sequence: TGTGCCAGCAGTGAAGCGCAACAGGGGCCCTACGAGCAGTACTTC. Protein sequence: CASSEAQQGPYEQYF.

The gene calls are TRBV19 and TRBJ2-2, with D maybe TRBD1 (5 bases). Looked up from germline, CDR1 is LNHDA and CDR2 is SQIVND (reference sequence). V dropped 5 bases and J dropped 3 bases, with 10 bases sitting between them. This CDR3 contains 14 residues. CDR3 coding DNA: TGTGCCAGTAGTTCTTGGGGCCACACCGGGGAGCTGTTTTTT. It is translated as CASSSWGHTGELFF.

This clone was seen only a few times. The chain couples TRBV4-2 to TRBJ1-2, with D unresolved. V lost 1 base, J lost 8 bases, and 14 bases lay in between. Germline loops: CDR1 LGHNA, CDR2 YNFKEQ. The CDR3 consists of 14 residues. CDR3 residues: CASSQGQVRVGYTF. CDR3 bases: TGTGCCAGCAGCCAAGGGCAGGTACGAGTGGGCTACACCTTC.

This chain uses TRBV2 with TRBJ2-3; a possible D gene is TRBD1 (7 bases). CDR1 and CDR2 (germline): SNHLY, FYNNEI. The CDR3 is 12 residues long. Deletions cut 8 bases from V and 9 bases from J, with 15 bases between. The CDR3 DNA is TGTGCCAGCGGGGGGACAGTCTTGACGCAGTATTTT. It encodes CASGGTVLTQYF.